This TCR beta chain derives from a study of cytomegalovirus exposure and HLA in healthy donors. Germline V lookup: CDR1 LGHNA, CDR2 YNFKEQ. V lost 3 bases and J lost 6; bases outside the gene matches: 14. The CDR3 extends over 17 amino acids. Comment on this clone: Its antigen remains unknown.

Regarding the study as a whole: As was reported, the classifier diagnosed cytomegalovirus status with high specificity and sensitivity.

Clones were read by immunoSEQ multiplex PCR, and TCRdb kept only the in-frame ones, dropping some. Among 60,000 to 70,000 clones listed, around nine tenths were seen once. The clonotype was recovered from a woman younger than 30 in good health and CMV-seronegative. This rearrangement joins TRBV4-2 to TRBJ2-7; 10 bases agree with TRBD2. Input material: PBMCs. CDR3 sequence: CASSQPLGAGGLFEQYF. The DNA of the CDR3 is TGTGCCAGCAGCCAGCCCCTAGGAGCGGGGGGGCTTTTCGAGCAGTACTTC.